This T cell receptor (beta chain) was captured by sequencing in a study of post-analysis software for immune sequencing data. Study-level points and caveats: Controls showed lower frequencies than patients for roughly 5 TRBV segments, and TRBV5-6, TRBV5-1 and TRBV20-1 were among these.

This CDR3 region has 16 residues. V lost 3 bases, J lost 4 bases, and 6 bases stayed unmatched. CDR1 and CDR2 from the germline V gene are LGHNA and YSLEER. This clonotype was recorded many times. What it binds is not known. Incorporated into the TCR beta cDNA libraries were unique molecular identifiers, which served to reduce PCR and sequencing biases. TCRdb used MiXCR to reprocess the PCR reads, holding one entry per CDR3 protein. The sample shows 350,000 to 450,000 distinct CDR3 sequences, 35% to 45% of them seen only once. This TCR was recovered from a girl aged 2 to 10 with multiple sclerosis. Sequencing was carried out using blood. The chain links TRBV4-3 to TRBJ2-7; 13 bases fit TRBD2. The CDR3 spells CASSHAGTSGMYEQYF. CDR3 DNA sequence: TGCGCCAGCAGCCACGCCGGGACTAGCGGGATGTACGAGCAGTACTTC.